This TCR beta chain was captured in a study of T-cell reconstitution after alpha-beta-depleted transplantation in children. This clonotype was observed many times. CDR3 size: 11 residues. Trimming stripped 9 bases from V and 5 bases from J, with 8 bases between. Unique molecular identifiers were incorporated when the TCRbeta library was constructed. In TCRdb, the PCR reads were re-called with MiXCR into one record per CDR3 protein. This table has some 340,000 distinct CDR3 sequences, about a tenth appearing once. The receptor comes from a human donor who donated a stem cell graft to a child with acute lymphoblastic leukemia. Sequencing was performed on PBMCs from the stem cell graft donor, taken from the stem cell graft. The V call is TRBV12-3 or TRBV12-4, the J call TRBJ2-1, with D unclear. Written as DNA, the CDR3 is TGTGCCAGTGGAGAAAACAATGAGCAGTTCTTC. The encoded protein is CASGENNEQFF.